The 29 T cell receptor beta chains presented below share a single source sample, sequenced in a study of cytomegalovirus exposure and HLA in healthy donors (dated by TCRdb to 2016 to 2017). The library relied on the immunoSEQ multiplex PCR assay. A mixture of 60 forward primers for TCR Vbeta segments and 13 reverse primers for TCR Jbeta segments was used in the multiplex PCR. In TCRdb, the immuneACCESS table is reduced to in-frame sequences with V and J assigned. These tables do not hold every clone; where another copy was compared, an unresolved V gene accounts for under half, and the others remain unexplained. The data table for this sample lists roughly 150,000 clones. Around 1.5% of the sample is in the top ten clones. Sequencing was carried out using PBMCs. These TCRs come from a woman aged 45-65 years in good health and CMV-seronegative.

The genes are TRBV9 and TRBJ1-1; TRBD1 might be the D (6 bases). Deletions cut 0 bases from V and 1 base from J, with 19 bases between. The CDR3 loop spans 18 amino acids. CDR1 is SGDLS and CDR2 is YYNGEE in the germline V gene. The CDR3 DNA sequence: TGTGCCAGCAGCGTAGATTCGACAGGTCTTATGTCGAACACTGAAGCTTTCTTT. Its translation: CASSVDSTGLMSNTEAFF.

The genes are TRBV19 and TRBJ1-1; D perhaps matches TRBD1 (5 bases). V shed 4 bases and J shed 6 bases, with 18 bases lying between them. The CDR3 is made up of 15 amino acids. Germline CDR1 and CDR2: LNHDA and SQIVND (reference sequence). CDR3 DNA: TGTGCCAGTAGTACCGGACACTCCACTTACGCTGAAGCTTTCTTT. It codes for CASSTGHSTYAEAFF.

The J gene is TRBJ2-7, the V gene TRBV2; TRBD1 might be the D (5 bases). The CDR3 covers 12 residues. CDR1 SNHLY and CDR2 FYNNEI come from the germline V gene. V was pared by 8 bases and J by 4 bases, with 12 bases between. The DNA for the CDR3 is TGTGCCAGCGAAGAAACAGGTTACGAGCAGTACTTC. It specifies CASEETGYEQYF.

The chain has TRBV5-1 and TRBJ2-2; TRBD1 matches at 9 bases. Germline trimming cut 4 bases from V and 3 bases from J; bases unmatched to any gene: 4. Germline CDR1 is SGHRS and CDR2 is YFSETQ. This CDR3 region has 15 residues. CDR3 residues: CASSPWTGDTGELFF. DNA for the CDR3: TGCGCCAGCAGCCCGTGGACAGGGGACACCGGGGAGCTGTTTTTT. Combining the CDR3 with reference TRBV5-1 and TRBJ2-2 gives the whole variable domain KAGVTQTPRYLIKTRGQQVTLSCSPISGHRSVSWYQQTPGQGLQFLFEYFSETQRNKGNFPGRFSGRQFSNSRSEMNVSTLELGDSALYLCASSPWTGDTGELFFGEGSRLTVL.

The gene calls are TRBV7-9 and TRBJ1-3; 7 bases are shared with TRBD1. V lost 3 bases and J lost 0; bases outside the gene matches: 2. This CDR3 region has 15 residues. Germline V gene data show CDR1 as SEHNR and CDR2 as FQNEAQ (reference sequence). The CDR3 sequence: CASSLDRSSGNTIYF. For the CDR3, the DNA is TGTGCCAGCAGCTTGGACAGGAGCTCTGGAAACACCATATATTTT.

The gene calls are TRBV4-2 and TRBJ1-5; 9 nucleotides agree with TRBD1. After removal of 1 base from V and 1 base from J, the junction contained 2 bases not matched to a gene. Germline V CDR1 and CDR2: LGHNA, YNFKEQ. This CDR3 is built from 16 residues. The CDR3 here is CASSQAGQGSNQPQHF. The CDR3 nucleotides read TGTGCCAGCAGCCAAGCCGGACAGGGGAGCAATCAGCCCCAGCATTTT.

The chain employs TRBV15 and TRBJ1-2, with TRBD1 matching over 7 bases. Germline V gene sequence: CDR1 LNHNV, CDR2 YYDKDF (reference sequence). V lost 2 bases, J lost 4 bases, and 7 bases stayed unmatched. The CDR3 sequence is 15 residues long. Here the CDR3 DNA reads TGTGCCACCAGCAGAACCCGGGACAGCCTCTATGGCTACACCTTC. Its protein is CATSRTRDSLYGYTF. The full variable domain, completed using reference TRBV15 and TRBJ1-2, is DAMVIQNPRYQVTQFGKPVTLSCSQTLNHNVMYWYQQKSSQAPKLLFHYYDKDFNNEADTPDNFQSRRPNTSFCFLDIRSPGLGDTAMYLCATSRTRDSLYGYTFGSGTRLTVV.

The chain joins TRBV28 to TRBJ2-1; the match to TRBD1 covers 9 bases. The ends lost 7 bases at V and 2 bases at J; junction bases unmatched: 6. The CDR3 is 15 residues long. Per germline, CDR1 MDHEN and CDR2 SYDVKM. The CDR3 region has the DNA TGTGCCAGCATCTTGGACAGGGGCACCTACAATGAGCAGTTCTTC. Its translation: CASILDRGTYNEQFF.

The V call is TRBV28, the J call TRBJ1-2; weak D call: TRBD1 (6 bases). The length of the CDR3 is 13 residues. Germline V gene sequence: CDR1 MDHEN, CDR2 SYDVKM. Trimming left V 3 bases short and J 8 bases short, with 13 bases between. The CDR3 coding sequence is TGTGCCAGCAGTTTGGCGGCAGGGGAAGGCTACACCTTC. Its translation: CASSLAAGEGYTF.

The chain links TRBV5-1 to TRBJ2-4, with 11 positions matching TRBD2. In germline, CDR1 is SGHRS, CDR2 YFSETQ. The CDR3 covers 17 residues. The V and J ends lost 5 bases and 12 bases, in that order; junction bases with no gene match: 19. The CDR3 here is CASREGGLAASWGDQYF. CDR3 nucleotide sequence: TGCGCCAGCAGGGAGGGGGGACTAGCGGCTTCTTGGGGAGATCAGTACTTC.

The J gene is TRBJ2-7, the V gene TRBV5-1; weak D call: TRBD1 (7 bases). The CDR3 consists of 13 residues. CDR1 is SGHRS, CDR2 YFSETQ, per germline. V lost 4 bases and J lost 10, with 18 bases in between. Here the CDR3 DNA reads TGCGCCAGCAGCCCAGACAGACAGGGAGGACAGTACTTC. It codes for CASSPDRQGGQYF. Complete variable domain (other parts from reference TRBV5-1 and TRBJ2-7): KAGVTQTPRYLIKTRGQQVTLSCSPISGHRSVSWYQQTPGQGLQFLFEYFSETQRNKGNFPGRFSGRQFSNSRSEMNVSTLELGDSALYLCASSPDRQGGQYFGPGTRLTVT.

CDR3 in amino acids: CASKEASYNEQFF. The CDR3, as DNA: TGTGCCTCTAAGGAGGCATCCTACAATGAGCAGTTCTTC. The chain uses TRBV11-1 and TRBJ2-1, with D perhaps matching TRBD2 (5 bases). Germline CDR1 SGHAT, CDR2 FQDESV (reference sequence). The CDR3 has 13 amino acids. Trimming left V 11 bases short and J 1 base short, with 12 bases between.

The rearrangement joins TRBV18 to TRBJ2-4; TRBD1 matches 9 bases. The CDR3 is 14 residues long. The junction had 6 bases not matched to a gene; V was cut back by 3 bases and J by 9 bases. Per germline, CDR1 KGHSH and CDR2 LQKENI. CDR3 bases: TGTGCCAGCTCACCTCTGGGACAGGGCGTCATTCAGTACTTC. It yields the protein CASSPLGQGVIQYF.

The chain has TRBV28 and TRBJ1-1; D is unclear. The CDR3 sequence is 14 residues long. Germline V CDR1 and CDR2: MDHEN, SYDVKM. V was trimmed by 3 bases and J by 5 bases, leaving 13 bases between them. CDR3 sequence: CASSLVTRGTEAFF. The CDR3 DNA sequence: TGTGCCAGCAGTTTGGTAACGCGGGGTACTGAAGCTTTCTTT. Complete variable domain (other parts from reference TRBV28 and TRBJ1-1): DVKVTQSSRYLVKRTGEKVFLECVQDMDHENMFWYRQDPGLGLRLIYFSYDVKMKEKGDIPEGYSVSREKKERFSLILESASTNQTSMYLCASSLVTRGTEAFFGQGTRLTVV.

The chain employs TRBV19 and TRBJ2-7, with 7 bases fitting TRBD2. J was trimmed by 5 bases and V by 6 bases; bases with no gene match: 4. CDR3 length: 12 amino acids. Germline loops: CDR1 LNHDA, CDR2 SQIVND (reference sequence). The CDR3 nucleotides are TGTGCCAGTAGCGGGAGGTTCGACGAGCAGTACTTC. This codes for CASSGRFDEQYF.

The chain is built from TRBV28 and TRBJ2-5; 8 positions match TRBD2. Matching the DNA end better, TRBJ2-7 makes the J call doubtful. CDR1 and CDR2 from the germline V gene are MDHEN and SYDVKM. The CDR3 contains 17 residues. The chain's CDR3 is CASSSSSGLEVHYEQYF. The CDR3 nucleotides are TGTGCCAGCAGTTCCTCCTCGGGACTAGAGGTCCACTACGAGCAGTACTTC.

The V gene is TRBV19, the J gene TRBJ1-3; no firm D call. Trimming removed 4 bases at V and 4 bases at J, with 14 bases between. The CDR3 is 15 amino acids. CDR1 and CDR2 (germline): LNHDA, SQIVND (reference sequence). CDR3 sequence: CASSSPRVSGNTIYF. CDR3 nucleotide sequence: TGTGCCAGTAGTAGCCCGAGGGTATCCGGAAACACCATATATTTT.

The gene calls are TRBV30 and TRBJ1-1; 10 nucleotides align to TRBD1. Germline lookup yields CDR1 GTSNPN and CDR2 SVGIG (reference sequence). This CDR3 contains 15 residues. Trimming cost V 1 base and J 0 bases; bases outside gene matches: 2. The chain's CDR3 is CAWSGTGGMNTEAFF. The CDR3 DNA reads TGTGCCTGGAGTGGGACAGGGGGAATGAACACTGAAGCTTTCTTT.

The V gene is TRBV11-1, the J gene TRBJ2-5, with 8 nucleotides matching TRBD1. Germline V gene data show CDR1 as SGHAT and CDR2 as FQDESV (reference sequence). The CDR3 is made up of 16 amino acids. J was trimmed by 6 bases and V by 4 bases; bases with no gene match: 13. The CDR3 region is CASSSPRGQGAKTQYF. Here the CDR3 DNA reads TGTGCCAGCAGCTCCCCACGGGGCCAGGGGGCTAAGACCCAGTACTTC.

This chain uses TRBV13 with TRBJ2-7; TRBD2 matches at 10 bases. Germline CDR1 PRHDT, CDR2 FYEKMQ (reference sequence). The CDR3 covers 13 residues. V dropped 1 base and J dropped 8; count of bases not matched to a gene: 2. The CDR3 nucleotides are TGTGCCAGCAGCTTAGTAGCGGGAGGCCAGCAGTACTTC. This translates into CASSLVAGGQQYF. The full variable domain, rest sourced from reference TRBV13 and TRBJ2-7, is AAGVIQSPRHLIKEKRETATLKCYPIPRHDTVYWYQQGPGQDPQFLISFYEKMQSDKGSIPDRFSAQQFSDYHSELNMSSLELGDSALYFCASSLVAGGQQYFGPGTRLTVT.

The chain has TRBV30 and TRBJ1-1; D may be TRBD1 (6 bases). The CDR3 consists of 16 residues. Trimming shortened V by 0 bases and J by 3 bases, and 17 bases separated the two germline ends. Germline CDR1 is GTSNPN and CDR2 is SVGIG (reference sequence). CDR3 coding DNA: TGTGCCTGGAGTGTAGCGGGGGGGGCGGGCGACACTGAAGCTTTCTTT. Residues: CAWSVAGGAGDTEAFF.

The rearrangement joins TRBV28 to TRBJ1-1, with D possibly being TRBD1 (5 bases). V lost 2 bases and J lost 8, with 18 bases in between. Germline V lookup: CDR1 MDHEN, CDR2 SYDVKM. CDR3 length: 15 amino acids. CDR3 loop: CASSLVSVVGVEAFF. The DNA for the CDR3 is TGTGCCAGCAGTTTAGTTTCGGTCGTAGGGGTCGAAGCTTTCTTT.

The CDR3 loop is CASSLGTGAVNEQFF. CDR3 coding DNA: TGTGCCAGCAGCCTCGGGACAGGGGCCGTCAATGAGCAGTTCTTC. The V call is TRBV7-7, the J call TRBJ2-1; TRBD1 aligns across 10 bases. This CDR3 contains 15 residues. The V gene end was trimmed by 5 bases and the J gene end by 6 bases; junction bases not matched to a gene: 7. Germline CDR1 SSHAT, CDR2 FNYEAQ (reference sequence).

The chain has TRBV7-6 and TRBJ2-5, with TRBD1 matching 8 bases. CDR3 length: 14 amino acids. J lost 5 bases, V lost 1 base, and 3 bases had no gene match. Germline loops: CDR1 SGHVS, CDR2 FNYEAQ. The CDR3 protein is CASSLGTGLETQYF. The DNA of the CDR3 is TGTGCCAGCAGCTTAGGGACAGGGCTGGAGACCCAGTACTTC. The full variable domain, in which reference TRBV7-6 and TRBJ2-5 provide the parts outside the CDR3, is GAGVSQSPRYKVTKRGQDVALRCDPISGHVSLYWYRQALGQGPEFLTYFNYEAQQDKSGLPNDRFSAERPEGSISTLTIQRTEQRDSAMYRCASSLGTGLETQYFGPGTRLLVL.

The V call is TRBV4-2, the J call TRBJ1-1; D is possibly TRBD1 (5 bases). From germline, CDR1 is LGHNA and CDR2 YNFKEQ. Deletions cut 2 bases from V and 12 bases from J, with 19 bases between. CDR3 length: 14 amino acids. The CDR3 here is CASSQLEDTFVPFF. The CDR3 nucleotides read TGTGCCAGCAGCCAACTTGAGGACACCTTTGTGCCTTTCTTT.

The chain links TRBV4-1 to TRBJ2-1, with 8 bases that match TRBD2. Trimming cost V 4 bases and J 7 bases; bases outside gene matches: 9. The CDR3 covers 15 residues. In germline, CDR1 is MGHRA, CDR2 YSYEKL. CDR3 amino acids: CASSPGRAGGNEQFF. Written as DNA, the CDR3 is TGCGCCAGCAGCCCCGGGAGGGCCGGCGGGAATGAGCAGTTCTTC.

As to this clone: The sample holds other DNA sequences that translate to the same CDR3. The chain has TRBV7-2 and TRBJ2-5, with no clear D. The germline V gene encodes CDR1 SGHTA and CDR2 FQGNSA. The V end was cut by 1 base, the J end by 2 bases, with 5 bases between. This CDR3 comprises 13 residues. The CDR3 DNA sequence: TGTGCCAGCAGCTTAGTCCAGCAAGAGACCCAGTACTTC. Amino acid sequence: CASSLVQQETQYF. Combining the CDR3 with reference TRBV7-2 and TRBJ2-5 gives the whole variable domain GAGVSQSPSNKVTEKGKDVELRCDPISGHTALYWYRQSLGQGLEFLIYFQGNSAPDKSGLPSDRFSAERTGGSVSTLTIQRTQQEDSAVYLCASSLVQQETQYFGPGTRLLVL.

CDR3 coding DNA: TGTGCCAGCTCGGATGGGCGACGGGAGAGCTACGAGCAGTACTTC. Its protein is CASSDGRRESYEQYF. The rearrangement links TRBV18 to TRBJ2-7, with D tentatively TRBD2 (6 bases). The length of the CDR3 is 15 residues. The ends were cut back, 6 bases at V and 3 bases at J, with 18 bases in the middle. Germline V CDR1 and CDR2: KGHSH, LQKENI.

The CDR3 nucleotides read TGTGCCAGCAGCGGACAGGGGGGGGCCAAAAACATTCAGTACTTC. It codes for CASSGQGGAKNIQYF. The chain joins TRBV6-5 to TRBJ2-4, with TRBD1 matching over 10 bases. Germline CDR1 reads MNHEY; CDR2 reads SVGAGI. V lost 6 bases, J lost 1 base, and 3 bases stayed unmatched. The CDR3 length is 15 residues.